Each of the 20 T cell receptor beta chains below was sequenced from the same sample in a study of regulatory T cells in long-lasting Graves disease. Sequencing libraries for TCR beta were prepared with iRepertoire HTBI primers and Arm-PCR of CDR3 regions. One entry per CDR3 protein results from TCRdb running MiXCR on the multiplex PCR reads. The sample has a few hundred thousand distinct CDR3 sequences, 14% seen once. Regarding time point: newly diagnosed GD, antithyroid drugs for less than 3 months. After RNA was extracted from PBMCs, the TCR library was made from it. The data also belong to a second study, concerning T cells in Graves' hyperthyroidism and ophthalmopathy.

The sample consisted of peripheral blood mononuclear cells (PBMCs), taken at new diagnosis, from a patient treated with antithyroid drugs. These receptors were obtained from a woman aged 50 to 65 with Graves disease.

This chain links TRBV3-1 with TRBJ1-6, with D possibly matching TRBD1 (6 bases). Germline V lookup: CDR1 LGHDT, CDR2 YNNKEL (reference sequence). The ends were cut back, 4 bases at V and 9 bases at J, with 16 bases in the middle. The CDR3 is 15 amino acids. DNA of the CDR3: TGTGCCAGCAGCCGTTCACAGGGATCAGGTTCACCCCTCCACTTT. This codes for CASSRSQGSGSPLHF.

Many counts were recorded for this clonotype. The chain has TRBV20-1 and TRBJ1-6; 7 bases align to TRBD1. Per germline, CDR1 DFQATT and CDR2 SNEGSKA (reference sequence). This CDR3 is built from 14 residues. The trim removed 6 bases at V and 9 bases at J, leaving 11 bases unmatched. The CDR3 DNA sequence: TGCAGTGCCAGAACGACAGGGTTCATTTCACCCCTCCACTTT. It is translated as CSARTTGFISPLHF.

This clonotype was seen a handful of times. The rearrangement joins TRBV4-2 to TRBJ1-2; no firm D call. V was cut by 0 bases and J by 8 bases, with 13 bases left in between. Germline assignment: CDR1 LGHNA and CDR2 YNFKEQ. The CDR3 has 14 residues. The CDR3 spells CASSQDWQAVGYTF. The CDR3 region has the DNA TGTGCCAGCAGCCAAGATTGGCAAGCGGTCGGCTACACCTTC.

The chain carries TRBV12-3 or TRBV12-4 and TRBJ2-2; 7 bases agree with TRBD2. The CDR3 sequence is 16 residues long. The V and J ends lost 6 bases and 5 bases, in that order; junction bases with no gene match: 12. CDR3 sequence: CASSPGTTRGTGELFF. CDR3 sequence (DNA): TGTGCCAGCAGCCCCGGGACTACAAGAGGAACCGGGGAGCTGTTTTTT.

The CDR3 DNA follows: TGCAGTGCCACCAACCGACAGGGGACCGGGGAGCTGTTTTTT. Encoded protein: CSATNRQGTGELFF. This chain joins TRBV20-1 and TRBJ2-2, with TRBD1 identical over 8 bases. The CDR3 runs to 14 residues. Germline lookup yields CDR1 DFQATT and CDR2 SNEGSKA (reference sequence). The J segment lost 5 bases and the V segment lost 6 bases, leaving 8 bases of the junction unmatched.

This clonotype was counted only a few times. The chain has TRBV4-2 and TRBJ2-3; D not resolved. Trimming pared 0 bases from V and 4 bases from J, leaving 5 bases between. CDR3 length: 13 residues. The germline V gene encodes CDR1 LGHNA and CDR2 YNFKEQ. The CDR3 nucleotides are TGTGCCAGCAGCCAAGAAACCCCAGATACGCAGTATTTT. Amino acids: CASSQETPDTQYF.

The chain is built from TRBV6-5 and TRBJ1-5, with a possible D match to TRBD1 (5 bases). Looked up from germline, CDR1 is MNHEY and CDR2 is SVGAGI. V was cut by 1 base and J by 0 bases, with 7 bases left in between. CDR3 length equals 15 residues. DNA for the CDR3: TGTGCCAGCAGTTACTTTCAGGGTAGCAATCAGCCCCAGCATTTT. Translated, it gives CASSYFQGSNQPQHF.

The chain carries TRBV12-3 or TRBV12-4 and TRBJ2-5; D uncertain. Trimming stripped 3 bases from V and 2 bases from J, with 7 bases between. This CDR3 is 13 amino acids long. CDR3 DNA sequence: TGTGCCAGCAGTTTTTTACTACAAGAGACCCAGTACTTC. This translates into CASSFLLQETQYF.

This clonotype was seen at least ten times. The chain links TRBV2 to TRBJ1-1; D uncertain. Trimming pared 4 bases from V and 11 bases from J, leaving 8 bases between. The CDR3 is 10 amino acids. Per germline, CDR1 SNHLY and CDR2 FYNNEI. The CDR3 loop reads CASSGRQAFF. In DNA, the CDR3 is TGTGCCAGCAGTGGCAGGCAGGCTTTCTTT.

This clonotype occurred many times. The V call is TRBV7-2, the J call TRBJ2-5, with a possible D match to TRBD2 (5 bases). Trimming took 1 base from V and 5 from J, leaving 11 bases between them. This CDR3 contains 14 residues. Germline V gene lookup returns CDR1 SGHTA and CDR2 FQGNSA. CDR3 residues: CASSLGERWETQYF. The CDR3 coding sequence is TGTGCCAGCAGCTTAGGGGAGCGGTGGGAGACCCAGTACTTC.

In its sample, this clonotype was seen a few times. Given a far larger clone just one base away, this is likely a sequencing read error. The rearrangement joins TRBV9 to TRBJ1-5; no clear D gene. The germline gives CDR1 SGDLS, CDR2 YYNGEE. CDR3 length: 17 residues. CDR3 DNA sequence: TGCGCCAGCAGCCGAGCTGGTTACTCTTATAGCAATCAGCCCCAGCATTTT. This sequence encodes CASSRAGYSYSNQPQHF. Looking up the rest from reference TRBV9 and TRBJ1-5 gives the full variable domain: DSGVTQTPKHLITATGQRVTLRCSPRSGDLSVYWYQQSLDQGLQFLIQYYNGEERAKGNILERFSAQQFPDLHSELNLSSLELGDSALYFCASSRAGYSYSNQPQHFGDGTRLSIL.

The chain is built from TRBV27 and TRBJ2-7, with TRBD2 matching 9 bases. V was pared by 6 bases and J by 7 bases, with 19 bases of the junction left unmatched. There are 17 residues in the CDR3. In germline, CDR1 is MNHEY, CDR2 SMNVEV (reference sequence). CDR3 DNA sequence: TGTGCCAGCAGCCTATACCCGCTGGCGGGAGGGCCGGGTGAGCAGTACTTC. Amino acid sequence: CASSLYPLAGGPGEQYF.

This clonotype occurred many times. The CDR3 is CASRGTGGGVNTEAFF. The CDR3 region has the DNA TGTGCCAGCAGAGGAACAGGGGGCGGGGTGAACACTGAAGCTTTCTTT. The rearrangement links TRBV2 to TRBJ1-1; 9 positions agree with TRBD1. Trimming cost V 6 bases and J 0 bases; bases outside gene matches: 8. The CDR3 has 16 amino acids. Per the germline V gene, CDR1 is SNHLY and CDR2 is FYNNEI.

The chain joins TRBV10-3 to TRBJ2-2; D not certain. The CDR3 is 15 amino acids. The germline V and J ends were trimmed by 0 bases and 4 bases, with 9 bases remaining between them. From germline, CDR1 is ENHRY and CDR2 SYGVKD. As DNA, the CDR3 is TGTGCCATCAGTGAGTCTCTGGGTAGCACCGGGGAGCTGTTTTTT. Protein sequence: CAISESLGSTGELFF.

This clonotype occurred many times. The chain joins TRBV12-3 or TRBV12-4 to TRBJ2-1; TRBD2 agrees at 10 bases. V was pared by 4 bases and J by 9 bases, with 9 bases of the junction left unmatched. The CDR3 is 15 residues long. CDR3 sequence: CASSSAGGLASEQFF. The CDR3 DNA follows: TGTGCCAGCAGTTCAGCGGGAGGGTTGGCCAGTGAGCAGTTCTTC.

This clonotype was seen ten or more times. This chain's CDR3 is CSVIEGGASTDTQYF. DNA for the CDR3: TGCAGCGTGATTGAGGGAGGTGCTAGCACAGATACGCAGTATTTT. This chain links TRBV29-1 with TRBJ2-3, with D tentatively TRBD2 (6 bases). CDR1 is SQVTM and CDR2 is ANQGSEA in the germline V gene. This CDR3 spans 15 amino acids. Trimming removed 6 bases from V and 0 bases from J, with 16 bases in between.

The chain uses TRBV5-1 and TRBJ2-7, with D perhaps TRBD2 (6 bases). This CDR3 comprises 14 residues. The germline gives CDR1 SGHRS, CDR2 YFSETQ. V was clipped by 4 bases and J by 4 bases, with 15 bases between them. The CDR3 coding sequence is TGCGCCAGCAGCGTTCCCGGGACTTCATACGAGCAGTACTTC. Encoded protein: CASSVPGTSYEQYF.

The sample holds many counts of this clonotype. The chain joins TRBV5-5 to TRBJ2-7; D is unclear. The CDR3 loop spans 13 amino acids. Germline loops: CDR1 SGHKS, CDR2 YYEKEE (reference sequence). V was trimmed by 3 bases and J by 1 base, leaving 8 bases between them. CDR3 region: CASSSGISYEQYF. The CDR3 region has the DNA TGTGCCAGCAGCTCCGGCATTTCCTACGAGCAGTACTTC.

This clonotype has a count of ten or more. CDR3 protein: CASGREEGYNEQFF. The CDR3 nucleotides read TGTGCCAGCGGGCGGGAGGAGGGCTACAATGAGCAGTTCTTC. The V call is TRBV12-3 or TRBV12-4, the J call TRBJ2-1; 8 bases are shared with TRBD2. The junction had 6 bases not matched to a gene; V was cut back by 8 bases and J by 3 bases. The length of the CDR3 is 14 residues.

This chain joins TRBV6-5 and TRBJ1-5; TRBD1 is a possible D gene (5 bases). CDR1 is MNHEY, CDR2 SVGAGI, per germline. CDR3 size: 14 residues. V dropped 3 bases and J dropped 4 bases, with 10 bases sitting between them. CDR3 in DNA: TGTGCCAGCAGTTATGGGGGAACTAATCAGCCCCAGCATTTT. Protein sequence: CASSYGGTNQPQHF.